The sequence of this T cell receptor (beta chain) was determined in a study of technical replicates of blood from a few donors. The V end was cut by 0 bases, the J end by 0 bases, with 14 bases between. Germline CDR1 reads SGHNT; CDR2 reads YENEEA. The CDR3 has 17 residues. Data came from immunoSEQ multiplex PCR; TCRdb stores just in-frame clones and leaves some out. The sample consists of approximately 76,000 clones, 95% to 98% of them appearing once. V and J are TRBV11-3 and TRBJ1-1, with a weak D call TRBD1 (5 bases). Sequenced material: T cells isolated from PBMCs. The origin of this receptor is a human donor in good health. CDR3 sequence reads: CASSLDRLGTLNTEAFF. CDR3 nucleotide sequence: TGTGCCAGCAGCTTAGATAGGCTCGGGACTCTGAACACTGAAGCTTTCTTT.